This T cell receptor (beta chain) comes out of a study of persistence of HIV-infected CD4 T cells (dated by TCRdb to about 2020). Describing the broader study: The median time participants had been on suppressive ART was over seven years. Peripheral blood samples of up to roughly 180 mL were collected at multiple time points, except for a couple of participants, who underwent leukapheresis at a single time point. CMV- and HIV-1 Gag-responding CD4+ T cells were isolated from ART-treated individuals so that antigen-driven clonal expansion of HIV-1-infected cells could be examined. Proviral sequencing was used to assess clonality among infected cells, whereas TCRbeta sequencing gauged the clonality of all cells within each sorted population. In the cross-participant TCR cluster analysis, roughly 8 participants were included for CMV and six or seven participants were included for Gag. Findings and caveats that apply to the study as a whole: Degenerate expanded CDR3beta sequences were enriched in antigen-responding cells, suggesting convergent selection of CD4+ responses to CMV and Gag. Only a small number of individuals took part in the study, and only a limited range of antigens was tested. Within the same sorted populations, TCR oligoclonality correlated with proviral oligoclonality. Because the TCR analyses were done in bulk, restricting them to just the rare CMV-responding cells that actually carried HIV-1 proviruses was not possible. TCRbeta richness in CMV- and Gag-responding cells was significantly lower than in anti-CD3/anti-CD28-responding cells; CMV-responding cells had higher oligoclonality than CD3/CD28-stimulated and Gag-responding cells.

This clone registers as medium-sized (0.01 to 0.1%) within its sample. Its antigen remains undetermined. The record has no base qualities; no much larger clone is one base away. Clipping removes 1 base from V and 7 bases from J, with 6 as the unmatched junction base count. The CDR3 starts with the cysteine, ends with the phenylalanine, and has 14 residues. Kept here is only the CDR3 DNA, which spans 42 bases and is read in frame from base 1. CDR1 and CDR2 are drawn from the germline V gene (reference sequence): MNHEY, SMNVEV. The immunoSEQ hsTCRB assay version 4, run in survey mode, was used to sequence TCRbeta repertoires from genomic DNA. For TCRbeta sequencing, genomic DNA was diluted to around 10 ng/uL, and up to 1 ug was used per sample. Processing in the source paper ran as follows. Analysis of the TCRbeta data was done in ImmunoSeq Analyzer 3.0, and diversity was computed on productive nucleotide rearrangements. Lower-bound TCR diversity was estimated with the improved Chao index, and clonality with the Gini coefficient using the Immunarch R package. Different nucleotide rearrangements encoding the same CDR3beta amino acid sequence were treated as distinct clonotypes. TCRbeta sequences significantly enriched in antigen-responding cells relative to anti-CD3/anti-CD28-activated cells were identified by differential abundance analysis. GLIPH2 grouped TCRs by predicted peptide-MHC specificity, both within each participant and across combined participant data sets. TCRdb mirrors the immuneACCESS table, restricted to in-frame sequences. Some clones are absent from its copies; in checked studies, under half trace to an unresolved V gene, and the reason for the others is unknown. V, J and clone size reflect that table, while D and trimming were determined from the DNA. The sample profile shows approximately 7,000 clones; about four fifths of them were found once. The ten biggest clones cover over 60% of the sample.

The sample's treatment or condition label, in plain terms: suppressive antiretroviral therapy. Lysates of CMV-infected fibroblasts at 10 ug/mL were used to stimulate the cells. CD4+ T cells that responded were sorted based on upregulation of both CD40 ligand and CD69. HIV-1-infected adults in whom suppressive ART had been started during chronic infection were enrolled as participants. For at least 4 years, participants had undetectable plasma HIV-1 RNA, below 50 copies/mL. To be included, participants needed a CD4+ T cell count above 400 cells/uL and a positive CMV serology. Before stimulation, PBMCs were isolated using density centrifugation and then depleted of CD8+ T cells. CD8-depleted PBMCs were stimulated for approximately 18 hours with anti-CD28/CD49d costimulation, CD40-blocking antibody and enfuvirtide to prevent new infections. Cell sorting was performed on a Beckman Coulter MoFlo Legacy or XDP sorter, and dead cells were excluded with propidium iodide. For samples with more than one million cells, genomic DNA was extracted with the QIAamp DNA Mini Kit, and for all other samples the Quick-DNA Microprep Kit was used.

The chain is made from TRBV27 and TRBJ2-7; 8 middle bases align to TRBD1. This sequence was found in an adult woman with HIV who was CMV-seropositive. Here the sequenced sample was CD4+ T cells sorted from PBMCs after approximately 19-hour stimulation, taken from a patient who received antiretroviral therapy. The cell subset or site label for this specimen denotes: CD40L+CD69+ CD4 T cells responding to CMV lysate. The bases are TGTGCCAGCAGTTTATTAGGACAGGGTGTGGAGCAGTACTTC. The resulting protein is CASSLLGQGVEQYF.